Presented here are 24 T cell receptor beta chains from one specimen sequenced in a study of T cell changes during pregnancy in multiple sclerosis. Sequencing used immunoSEQ multiplex PCR; TCRdb keeps in-frame clones, though not all of them. The sample lists more than 14,000 clones, 65% to 90% seen once, with under 20% in the top ten. The material sequenced was CD8+ T cells from peripheral blood mononuclear cells, taken in the first trimester of pregnancy. The receptors were sampled from a female donor with multiple sclerosis, enrolled in a pregnancy study.

J is TRBJ2-1 and V is TRBV7-9; possibly TRBD1 for D (6 bases). In germline, CDR1 is SEHNR, CDR2 FQNEAQ (reference sequence). Trimming stripped 5 bases from V and 6 bases from J, with 14 bases between. CDR3 length: 14 residues. The CDR3 bases are TGTGCCAGCAGCCCGTGGGACACAAGCAATGAGCAGTTCTTC. Amino acids: CASSPWDTSNEQFF.

This rearrangement joins TRBV7-9 to TRBJ2-7; D unclear. CDR3 length: 14 amino acids. V lost 5 bases and J 3 bases, leaving 14 bases between the germline ends. Germline CDR1 is SEHNR and CDR2 is FQNEAQ (reference sequence). The CDR3 region is CASSGPAASYEQYF. In DNA, the CDR3 is TGTGCCAGCAGCGGCCCCGCAGCTAGCTACGAGCAGTACTTC.

This clone was counted once. The V call is TRBV18, the J call TRBJ2-1; no definite D call. CDR1 and CDR2 from the germline V gene are KGHSH and LQKENI. The CDR3 is 12 residues long. Between the trimmed V and J ends, which lost 6 bases and 10 bases, there was a span of 13 bases. CDR3 bases: TGTGCCAGCTCCCTCGAGACAATGGAGCAGTTCTTC. It specifies CASSLETMEQFF.

This chain connects TRBV6-5 to TRBJ2-5; TRBD1 might be the D (6 bases). The J call may not be correct, given that the DNA end is closer to TRBJ2-7. The CDR3 runs 13 residues. Per the germline V gene, CDR1 is MNHEY and CDR2 is SVGAGI. CDR3 in DNA: TGTGCCAGCAGTCCGGGACACCACTACGAGCAGTACTTC. The encoded protein is CASSPGHHYEQYF.

The gene calls are TRBV27 and TRBJ1-5; D is unresolved. The CDR3 totals 13 residues. Germline V gene data show CDR1 as MNHEY and CDR2 as SMNVEV (reference sequence). Trimming took 6 bases from V and 3 from J, leaving 9 bases between them. The CDR3 nucleotides are TGTGCCAGCAGCCTACGGGTCAATCAGCCCCAGCATTTT. It translates to CASSLRVNQPQHF.

This chain links TRBV5-1 with TRBJ2-7; 7 bases fit TRBD2. The CDR3 spans 14 residues. Looked up from germline, CDR1 is SGHRS and CDR2 is YFSETQ. The J segment lost 3 bases and the V segment lost 0 bases, leaving 3 bases of the junction unmatched. The CDR3 is CASSLGGGGYEQYF. Here the CDR3 DNA reads TGCGCCAGCAGCTTGGGGGGGGGAGGCTACGAGCAGTACTTC.

Only one count was recorded for this clone. The chain recombines TRBV27 with TRBJ1-5; TRBD1 aligns across 7 bases. J gave up 7 bases and V 6 bases, and 12 bases lay outside the gene matches. Germline lookup yields CDR1 MNHEY and CDR2 SMNVEV (reference sequence). This CDR3 is built from 15 residues. The CDR3 sequence is CASSPTGVSGQPQHF. CDR3 nucleotides: TGTGCCAGCAGCCCTACAGGGGTTTCAGGGCAGCCCCAGCATTTT.

V usage is TRBV7-7 and J usage is TRBJ1-4; D uncertain. The V end was cut by 3 bases, the J end by 8 bases, with 16 bases between. This CDR3 is built from 15 residues. The germline V gene encodes CDR1 SSHAT and CDR2 FNYEAQ (reference sequence). The CDR3 sequence is CASSFRAGPGEKLFF. CDR3 bases: TGTGCCAGCAGCTTTAGGGCTGGTCCGGGAGAAAAACTGTTTTTT.

The chain uses TRBV28 and TRBJ2-5; weak D call: TRBD1 (5 bases). Per the germline V gene, CDR1 is MDHEN and CDR2 is SYDVKM. The CDR3 is made up of 18 amino acids. V lost 8 bases and J 5 bases, leaving 30 bases between the germline ends. The CDR3: CASEWALRVGPREETQYF. For the CDR3, the DNA is TGTGCCAGCGAGTGGGCACTCCGTGTGGGGCCCCGAGAGGAGACCCAGTACTTC.

The chain combines TRBV28 with TRBJ1-2; 7 nucleotides line up with TRBD1. Germline CDR1 is MDHEN and CDR2 is SYDVKM. The CDR3 runs to 14 residues. After removal of 6 bases from V and 3 bases from J, the junction contained 7 bases not matched to a gene. The CDR3 region is CASSPGQRDYGYTF. Written as DNA, the CDR3 is TGTGCCAGCAGCCCGGGACAGCGGGACTATGGCTACACCTTC.

This clone was detected only once. The chain is built from TRBV27 and TRBJ2-1; TRBD1 is a possible D gene (5 bases). CDR1 is MNHEY and CDR2 is SMNVEV in the germline V gene (reference sequence). The CDR3 length is 15 residues. V was shortened by 0 bases and J by 9 bases, with 15 bases between the two germline ends. The CDR3 here is CASSLSSRGYIEQFF. Written as DNA, the CDR3 is TGTGCCAGCAGTTTATCGAGTAGGGGCTATATTGAGCAGTTCTTC.

V and J are TRBV9 and TRBJ1-2; TRBD1 aligns across 9 bases. With V trimmed by 4 bases and J by 6 bases, 10 bases remained unmatched. Germline loops: CDR1 SGDLS, CDR2 YYNGEE. The CDR3 extends over 15 amino acids. The CDR3 reads CASSLGTGQSHGYTF. The CDR3 nucleotides read TGTGCCAGCAGCCTGGGGACAGGGCAAAGCCATGGCTACACCTTC.

This clone showed up just once. V is TRBV4-2 and J is TRBJ2-1; 11 nucleotides align to TRBD2. Unmatched junction bases numbered 7, after V lost 4 bases and J lost 8 bases. CDR3 length equals 15 residues. Per the germline V gene, CDR1 is LGHNA and CDR2 is YNFKEQ. The CDR3 DNA reads TGTGCCAGCAGCCCCCGACTAGCGGGGTTTCATGAGCAGTTCTTC. This codes for CASSPRLAGFHEQFF.

This chain connects TRBV7-3 to TRBJ1-1; D gene unclear. Deletions cut 2 bases from V and 4 bases from J, with 8 bases between. The CDR3 length is 13 residues. CDR1 is SGHTA and CDR2 is FQGTGA in the germline V gene. The CDR3, as DNA: TGTGCCAGCAGCTTACGGGGTGGCACTGAAGCTTTCTTT. It yields the protein CASSLRGGTEAFF.

V is TRBV5-1 and J is TRBJ1-3, with a possible D match to TRBD1 (5 bases). With 1 base removed from V and 5 bases from J, the gap between germline ends came to 10 bases. The CDR3 has 14 residues. Germline CDR1 reads SGHRS; CDR2 reads YFSETQ. The CDR3 spells CASSLKGARNTIYF. The CDR3 DNA sequence: TGCGCCAGCAGCTTGAAAGGGGCGAGAAACACCATATATTTT.

The V call is TRBV18, the J call TRBJ1-2; perhaps TRBD1 as D (5 bases). CDR3 length: 15 amino acids. The V end lost 6 bases, the J end lost 4 bases, and 18 bases lay between the germline ends. Germline V gives CDR1 KGHSH, CDR2 LQKENI. CDR3 bases: TGTGCCAGCTCTTCCGCCGGGGGGTCTCCCTATGGCTACACCTTC. It yields the protein CASSSAGGSPYGYTF.

This clone was seen just once. The chain couples TRBV7-9 to TRBJ1-2, with D possibly matching TRBD1 (5 bases). The CDR3 length is 15 residues. Trimming removed 5 bases at V and 5 bases at J, with 18 bases between. Germline CDR1 is SEHNR and CDR2 is FQNEAQ (reference sequence). CDR3 region: CASSGGSDGWYGYTF. The CDR3 nucleotides read TGTGCCAGCAGCGGGGGGTCCGATGGATGGTATGGCTACACCTTC.

This clone appeared a single time. The chain recombines TRBV4-1 with TRBJ1-1; 7 bases fit TRBD1. V trimming: 0 bases; J trimming: 0 bases; junction bases outside the gene matches: 4. There are 16 residues in the CDR3. Germline CDR1 MGHRA, CDR2 YSYEKL. The CDR3: CASSQERGQMNTEAFF. The CDR3 bases are TGCGCCAGCAGCCAAGAAAGGGGGCAGATGAACACTGAAGCTTTCTTT.

The chain joins TRBV9 to TRBJ2-7; no clear D. Deletions cut 4 bases from V and 0 bases from J, with 8 bases between. Germline V lookup: CDR1 SGDLS, CDR2 YYNGEE. CDR3 length: 13 amino acids. The CDR3 DNA sequence: TGTGCCAGCAGCCCCTCGAGCTCCTACGAGCAGTACTTC. Protein product: CASSPSSSYEQYF.

The chain combines TRBV5-1 with TRBJ1-3; perhaps TRBD1 as D (6 bases). Germline CDR1 and CDR2: SGHRS and YFSETQ. V lost 0 bases to trimming and J lost 4 bases, with 11 bases between them. The CDR3 runs to 15 residues. CDR3 DNA sequence: TGCGCCAGCAGCTTGGCACAGGGTTACGGAAACACCATATATTTT. Its translation is CASSLAQGYGNTIYF.

This chain joins TRBV9 and TRBJ2-3; D may be TRBD1 (5 bases). Germline loops: CDR1 SGDLS, CDR2 YYNGEE. The germline V and J ends were trimmed by 0 bases and 4 bases, with 15 bases remaining between them. CDR3 size: 16 residues. The CDR3 loop reads CASSVGETLGADTQYF. CDR3 DNA sequence: TGTGCCAGCAGCGTAGGGGAAACGTTAGGGGCAGATACGCAGTATTTT.

The chain combines TRBV10-3 with TRBJ2-1; the D gene is possibly TRBD1 (5 bases). Germline values: CDR1 ENHRY, CDR2 SYGVKD. Between the trimmed V and J ends, which lost 10 bases and 8 bases, there was a span of 18 bases. This CDR3 has 13 amino acids. Here the CDR3 DNA reads TGTGCCACCGTGAGCAGGGATGAGGATGAGCAGTTCTTC. It encodes CATVSRDEDEQFF.

This chain connects TRBV10-1 to TRBJ2-5; 11 nucleotides agree with TRBD2. The J segment lost 5 bases and the V segment lost 5 bases, leaving 16 bases of the junction unmatched. From germline, CDR1 is WNHNN and CDR2 SYGVQD (reference sequence). The CDR3 sequence is 18 residues long. The CDR3 nucleotides read TGCGCCAGCAGTAATTGGTCTACCACTAGCGGGGGAGTCGAGACCCAGTACTTC. Its protein product is CASSNWSTTSGGVETQYF.

The V and J genes are TRBV7-8 and TRBJ1-1; D perhaps matches TRBD1 (6 bases). Germline CDR1 is SGHVS and CDR2 is FQNEAQ. The V gene lost 6 bases and the J gene lost 1 base, with 12 bases spanning the gap. The CDR3 loop spans 14 amino acids. CDR3 in amino acids: CASRPGAGNTEAFF. DNA for the CDR3: TGTGCCAGCAGACCAGGGGCGGGGAACACTGAAGCTTTCTTT.